This T cell receptor beta chain stems from a study of Ad26.COV2.S vaccination and SARS-CoV-2 variants. The CDR3 is 16 residues long. From germline, CDR1 is MNHNY and CDR2 SVGAGI (reference sequence). Trimming removed 4 bases from V and 0 bases from J, with 10 bases in between. Measured with immunoSEQ multiplex PCR; TCRdb has only the in-frame clones, and not every one. There are roughly 680,000 clones in the sample; 70% to 90% occur only once, and approximately 1.5% lies in the top ten. Treatment denoted: around 19 received Ad26.COV2.S at low or high dose, single or two shots; roughly 5 received placebo; per-sample allocation not given. Specimens were obtained on day 63 following the first vaccine or placebo injection.

The sequencing here drew on peripheral blood, taken in a trial of Ad26.COV2.S vaccine versus placebo. The TCR sequence derives from a person aged 18-60 years who received the Ad26.COV2.S COVID-19 vaccine or a placebo. This sequence joins TRBV6-6 and TRBJ1-6; D is possibly TRBD1 (5 bases). The CDR3 here is CASSSRTSSYNSPLHF. The CDR3 DNA reads TGTGCCAGCAGTTCAAGGACAAGCTCCTATAATTCACCCCTCCACTTT.